The sequence of this T cell receptor beta chain was determined in a study of T cell repertoires in aging, cancer and after chemotherapy. Peripheral blood genomic DNA, not sorted cells or RNA, was the template. Germline CDR1 reads LNHDA; CDR2 reads SQIVND (reference sequence). CDR3 length equals 13 residues. With 11 bases removed from V and 0 bases from J, the gap between germline ends came to 8 bases. In its sample, this clonotype ranks as large (0.1 to 1%). A mixed TRB-A/B primer pool amplified rearranged TRB by multiplex touch-down PCR. TCRdb called the multiplex PCR reads again in MiXCR, with one record for every CDR3 protein. The data contain several hundred distinct CDR3 sequences, more than 20% of them singletons.

The gene calls are TRBV19 and TRBJ2-6; D is unclear. The sequence was obtained from a human donor with a solid tumor. The sample was blood. In DNA form, the CDR3 reads TGTGCCGGCCACAGCTCTGGGGCCAACGTCCTGACTTTC. This encodes CAGHSSGANVLTF.